This T cell receptor (beta chain) was recovered during a study of T cell responses to AZD1222 COVID-19 vaccine. Clones were sequenced by immunoSEQ multiplex PCR, and TCRdb holds only the in-frame ones, with some missing. This table holds around 150,000 clones, 90% found once. Points on this clone: No antigen is known for it.

The study's findings and limits: Donors were chiefly white British, with a greater number of females, and clonal diversity was perhaps underestimated. It was only after the peak T cell response that any repertoires were sampled. Nearly half of spike-specific TCRs reportedly go after variant regions that carry no mutations.

Between the trimmed V and J ends, which lost 6 bases and 1 base, there was a span of 16 bases. CDR1 KGHSH and CDR2 LQKENI come from the germline V gene. This CDR3 spans 16 amino acids. This TCR was recovered from an adult who received the AZD1222 COVID-19 vaccine. The sample in question was peripheral blood, obtained 28 days after the second AZD1222 dose. This chain links TRBV18 with TRBJ1-5; possibly TRBD1 for D (6 bases). The CDR3 reads CASSNAGTGSNQPQHF. The CDR3 coding sequence is TGTGCCAGCTCGAACGCCGGAACAGGGAGCAATCAGCCCCAGCATTTT.